A selection of T cell receptor beta chains follows, all from one sample in a study of shared clonotypes between healthy human individuals. Profiled with immunoSEQ multiplex PCR; TCRdb holds only in-frame clones, not every one. The table includes roughly 1,100,000 clones, about 70% detected once. Sequencing was performed on memory CD4+ T cells sorted from blood. The receptors here all came from a young man in good health. The CDR3 runs from the conserved cysteine through the conserved F or W. The D gene is left open where the match is weak. The size of a clone is reported for some rows only, either as once, few or many, or as a class for expanded clones.

>TRBD1|TRBJ1-6|NA|TRBV7-3
TGTGCCAGCAGCACAGGGGGCGCGTCTTCACCCCTCCACTTT
CASSTGGASSPLHF
>TRBD2|TRBJ2-2|NA|TRBV12-5
TGTGCTAGCCGCGGTCTAGCGGGAATCGGGGAGCTGTTTTTT
CASRGLAGIGELFF
>NA|TRBJ2-2|NA|TRBV19
TGTGCCAGTAGTATAGGGGGGGTCCCCGGGGAGCTGTTTTTT
CASSIGGVPGELFF
>NA|TRBJ2-5|NA|TRBV7-2
TGTGCCAGCAGCTTAGAGGGAGGCCGGTTGGTTCAGTACTTC
CASSLEGGRLVQYF
>NA|TRBJ2-3|NA|TRBV15
TGTGCCACCAGCACCGGGACTCAAGCCTACGCAGATACGCAGTATTTT
CATSTGTQAYADTQYF
>NA|TRBJ1-4|NA|TRBV5-1
TGCGCCAGCAGCTTGAGTCTACAGCCTAATGAAAAACTGTTTTTT
CASSLSLQPNEKLFF
>NA|TRBJ2-7|NA|TRBV10-3
TGTGCCACCAGGTCCCCTAGTTCCTACGAGCAGTACTTC
CATRSPSSYEQYF
>NA|TRBJ1-3|NA|TRBV14
TGTGCCAGCAGCCCAGGGCGCGGAAACACCATATATTTT
CASSPGRGNTIYF
>NA|TRBJ2-3|NA|TRBV5-4
TGTGCCAGCAGCTTGGCTAGTAGCACAGATACGCAGTATTTT
CASSLASSTDTQYF
>TRBD1|TRBJ1-1|NA|TRBV6-5
TGTGCCAGCAGTACCCCGACAGGGGGCAACACTGAAGCTTTCTTT
CASSTPTGGNTEAFF
>NA|TRBJ1-6|NA|TRBV19
TGTGCCAGTAGTGGCGGGAGCTCCTATAATTCACCCCTCCACTTT
CASSGGSSYNSPLHF
>NA|TRBJ1-5|NA|TRBV2
TGTGCCAGCAGTGAAGGGGCGGTACAGCATTTT
CASSEGAVQHF
>TRBD2|TRBJ2-5|NA|TRBV7-9
TGTGCCAGCAGCGAGATGGCGGGAGGGGAGACCCAGTACTTC
CASSEMAGGETQYF
>TRBD2|TRBJ2-3|many|TRBV7-9
TGTGCCAGCAGCTTAACTAGCGGGAGGGTCACAGATACGCAGTATTTT
CASSLTSGRVTDTQYF
>NA|TRBJ2-2|few|TRBV6-1
TGTGCCAGCAGTGAAGCTAGATTTCTCTCCGGGGAGCTGTTTTTT
CASSEARFLSGELFF
>NA|TRBJ2-1|NA|TRBV5-1
TGCGCCAGCAGCTCAGAACAGGTTTTCGGCAATGAGCAGTTCTTC
CASSSEQVFGNEQFF
>NA|TRBJ1-4|NA|TRBV10-3
TGTGCCTGTGGGACTGATGCAACTAATGAAAAACTGTTTTTT
CACGTDATNEKLFF
>NA|TRBJ2-7|NA|TRBV6-5
TGTGCCAGCAGTTACGAGGGGCAGGGGAGGAGGGAGCAGTACTTC
CASSYEGQGRREQYF
>NA|TRBJ2-3|NA|TRBV4-3
TGCGCCAGCAGCCAAGATTTAGTTGGAGGGGGTAGACGCACAGATACGCAGTATTTT
CASSQDLVGGGRRTDTQYF
>NA|TRBJ2-7|NA|TRBV6-1
TGTGCCAGCAGTTTACAAATAACCTACGAGCAGTACTTC
CASSLQITYEQYF
>NA|TRBJ1-2|NA|TRBV7-2
TGTGCCAGCAGCTTAGTATGGACTACTAACTATGGCTACACCTTC
CASSLVWTTNYGYTF
>TRBD2|TRBJ2-7|NA|TRBV11-2
TGTGCCAGCAGCGCCGGGACTAGGGACTACGAGCAGTACTTC
CASSAGTRDYEQYF
>NA|TRBJ1-2|NA|TRBV25-1
TGTGCCAGCAGTGAATTTGACGGAGGCGCTGGCTACACCTTC
CASSEFDGGAGYTF
>NA|TRBJ1-2|NA|TRBV6-5
TGTGCCAGCAGACCCTACGCGGGGGCTAACTATGGCTACACCTTC
CASRPYAGANYGYTF
>NA|TRBJ1-3|NA|TRBV5-1
TGCGCCAGCAGCTCGGCGGCAGGCCTAGGAAACACCATATATTTT
CASSSAAGLGNTIYF
>NA|TRBJ2-3|NA|TRBV5-4
TGTGCCAGCGGAACGGGAAGCACAGATACGCAGTATTTT
CASGTGSTDTQYF
>NA|TRBJ2-7|NA|TRBV27
TGTGCCAGCAGTTTAAGCAGGGTCCTGTCCTACGAGCAGTACTTC
CASSLSRVLSYEQYF
>NA|TRBJ1-5|NA|TRBV5-4
TGTGCCAGCTCTGTACAGGGCCAGCCCCAGCATTTT
CASSVQGQPQHF
>NA|TRBJ2-7|NA|TRBV7-2
TGTGCCAGCAGCTCTGGCCAGGCCGGAGTAAACGAGCAGTACTTC
CASSSGQAGVNEQYF
>TRBD1|TRBJ2-1|NA|TRBV27
TGTGCAAGCAGGTTTGACAGGGGAGTTTACAATGAGCAGTTCTTC
CASRFDRGVYNEQFF
>NA|TRBJ1-1|NA|TRBV28
TGTGCCAGCAGACCGGGGGGGACCACTGAAGCTTTCTTT
CASRPGGTTEAFF
>NA|TRBJ1-5|few|TRBV10-3
TGTGCCATCAGTGAGACGAATCAGCCCCAGCATTTT
CAISETNQPQHF
>TRBD1|TRBJ2-5|once|TRBV10-1
TGCGCCAGCAGTTCTGACAGGGCCCAAGAGACCCAGTACTTC
CASSSDRAQETQYF
>NA|TRBJ2-7|NA|TRBV10-1
TGCGCCAGCAGTGAGGACCGGGCCTACGAGCAGTACTTC
CASSEDRAYEQYF
>NA|TRBJ2-1|NA|TRBV6-1
TGTGCCAGCAGTGAAGCCGGTGGATTGAATGAGCAGTTCTTC
CASSEAGGLNEQFF
>NA|TRBJ2-7|NA|TRBV19
TGTGCCAGTAGGGGGGATTCCTACGAGCAGTACTTC
CASRGDSYEQYF
>NA|TRBJ2-3|NA|TRBV11-3
TGTGCCAGCAGCTTAGGGGAGGACGGTACGCAGTATTTT
CASSLGEDGTQYF
>TRBD1|TRBJ1-2|NA|TRBV7-9
TGTGCCAGCAGCTTACAGGGGGGGCCTAACTATGGCTACACCTTC
CASSLQGGPNYGYTF
>TRBD1|TRBJ1-1|NA|TRBV4-1
TGCGCCAGCAGCCAAGTCGACAGGGAGGGAGCTTTCTTT
CASSQVDREGAFF
>NA|TRBJ1-6|NA|TRBV7-2
TGTGCCAGCAGCTCAATTAGATACGCGGGACGTAGAAATTCACCCCTCCACTTT
CASSSIRYAGRRNSPLHF
>NA|TRBJ2-7|NA|TRBV5-4
TGTGCCAGCAGCCCCGGACAGAGCAGCTACGAGCAGTACTTC
CASSPGQSSYEQYF
>NA|TRBJ1-4|NA|TRBV1
TGCACCAGCAGGGGAACGGGACAGGGGGATGAAAAACTGTTTTTT
CTSRGTGQGDEKLFF
>TRBD1|TRBJ1-3|once|TRBV29-1
TGCAGCGTTCGGGACAGGGACGGAAACACCATATATTTT
CSVRDRDGNTIYF
>NA|TRBJ2-7|NA|TRBV1
TGCACCAGCAGCCTCAGATCACCAAGAAGCTACGAGCAGTACTTC
CTSSLRSPRSYEQYF
>TRBD2|TRBJ2-3|NA|TRBV27
TGTGCCAGCAGTCCTTTAGCGGGAGTTTCCCCAGATACGCAGTATTTT
CASSPLAGVSPDTQYF
>NA|TRBJ1-5|NA|TRBV5-6
TGTGCCAGCAGCTTTCAAGGGATCGGGCAGCCCCAGCATTTT
CASSFQGIGQPQHF
>NA|TRBJ1-2|NA|TRBV6-1
TGTGCCAGCACCCTTGGGACCTTAGCTAACTATGGCTACACCTTC
CASTLGTLANYGYTF
>NA|TRBJ2-5|NA|TRBV7-3
TGTGCCAGCAGCCGAGGGGCTAGCGTCTATGAGACCCAGTACTTC
CASSRGASVYETQYF
>TRBD1|TRBJ1-1|NA|TRBV18
TGTGCCAGCTCACCTCGAGCCGGGACAGGGATGGCTGAAGCTTTCTTT
CASSPRAGTGMAEAFF
>TRBD1|TRBJ1-2|NA|TRBV4-1
TGCGCCAGCAGCCTCGGGGGGACAGGGTGGGATGGCTACACCTTC
CASSLGGTGWDGYTF
>NA|TRBJ2-3|NA|TRBV7-2
TGTGCCAGCAGCTTAGCGGGGACGGGAGAGGATACGCAGTATTTT
CASSLAGTGEDTQYF
>NA|TRBJ2-2|once|TRBV5-1
TGCGCCAGCAGCTTGGTACTAGCTGGGACCGGGGAGCTGTTTTTT
CASSLVLAGTGELFF
>NA|TRBJ2-3|NA|TRBV5-4
TGTGCCAGCAGTAAACAGGGAACTAGCACAGATACGCAGTATTTT
CASSKQGTSTDTQYF